The rows below give T cell receptor beta chains drawn from one sample of a study of early T cells in non-severe SARS-CoV-2 infection. Each CDR3 protein gets one entry after TCRdb re-called the 5' RACE reads with MiXCR. The repertoire has over 55,000 distinct CDR3 sequences, 6.5% to 8.5% of them found once; the top ten carry about 3.3%. Sample: whole blood. All receptors come from an adult who was a healthcare worker with PCR-confirmed SARS-CoV-2 infection or an uninfected control (not recorded which). Both conserved end residues are part of each CDR3. D genes are given only for firm matches. Clone sizes are given selectively: once, few, many, or a class where the clone is expanded.

V gene	D gene	J gene	clone size	CDR3 DNA	CDR3 protein
TRBV28	.	TRBJ2-2	.	TGTGCCAGCAGTTTCCCGTCAGGGGTGGGCCCCGGGGAGCTGTTTTTT	CASSFPSGVGPGELFF
TRBV12-5	.	TRBJ2-1	many	TGTGCTAGTGGTTTGGTGCCAGGGTTGGGAAATGAGCAGTTCTTC	CASGLVPGLGNEQFF
TRBV27	TRBD2	TRBJ2-5	.	TGTGCCAGCAGTCCACTAGCGGGAGTTAAAGAGACCCAGTACTTC	CASSPLAGVKETQYF
TRBV21-1	.	TRBJ1-2	.	TGTGCCAGCACCCAACGGGTGTGCTATGGCTACACCTTC	CASTQRVCYGYTF
TRBV7-6	.	TRBJ2-7	many	TGTGCCAGCAGCCCAGACCCTCCTTCTCCCCGCTACGAGCAGTACTTC	CASSPDPPSPRYEQYF
TRBV27	TRBD1	TRBJ1-4	few	TGTGCCAGCAGTTCCGGGACAGGGGGTAATGAAAAACTGTTTTTT	CASSSGTGGNEKLFF
TRBV9	TRBD2	TRBJ2-7	.	TGTGCCAGCAGCGTAGGGGCTGGGGGGGTCTACGAGCAGTACTTC	CASSVGAGGVYEQYF
TRBV7-3	.	TRBJ2-2	many	TGTGCCAGCAGCTTAGATTGGGCCGGGGAGCTGTTTTTT	CASSLDWAGELFF
TRBV15	TRBD1	TRBJ2-2	many	TGTGCCACCAGCACAAATCTGGCGACAGGGGGCAACACCGGGGAGCTGTTTTTT	CATSTNLATGGNTGELFF
TRBV24-1	.	TRBJ2-7	many	TGTGCCACCAGTGCCGGGGGCGGGGCGCCGGGGCAGTACTTC	CATSAGGGAPGQYF
TRBV30	.	TRBJ2-1	.	TGTGCCTGGAGTCTCAGGACCCGTTACAATGAGCAGTTCTTC	CAWSLRTRYNEQFF
TRBV28	.	TRBJ2-7	many	TGTGCCAGCTACGAGCAGTACTTC	CASYEQYF
TRBV5-1	TRBD2	TRBJ2-1	many	TGCGCCAGCAGCCGACTAGCGGGAGGGAATTACAATGAGCAGTTCTTC	CASSRLAGGNYNEQFF
TRBV12-3/TRBV12-4	.	TRBJ2-3	few	TGTGCCAGCAGTGTCGACATCACAGATACGCAGTATTTT	CASSVDITDTQYF
TRBV21-1	.	TRBJ1-1	many	TGTGCCAGCACTTCGGACAGGGAGGCTAACACTGAAGCTTTCTTT	CASTSDREANTEAFF
TRBV5-1	TRBD2	TRBJ2-7	few	TGCGCCAGCAGCTTGTCTCTAGCGGCTGTCCACGAGCAGTACTTC	CASSLSLAAVHEQYF
TRBV10-2	TRBD2	TRBJ2-7	.	TGCGCCAGCACCAGGACTAGCGGGGCCTACGAGCAGTACTTC	CASTRTSGAYEQYF
TRBV5-1	TRBD2	TRBJ2-3	few	TGCGCCAGCAGCAGACCGGGACTAGCGGGAGTTGATACGCAGTATTTT	CASSRPGLAGVDTQYF
TRBV29-1	.	TRBJ1-1	many	TGCAGCGTTAAAGACAGGATGAACACTGAAGCTTTCTTT	CSVKDRMNTEAFF
TRBV6-2/TRBV6-3	TRBD2	TRBJ2-1	many	TGTGCCAGCAGTTACTCGACTCTAGCGGGAGGACCGAGCTCCTACAATGAGCAGTTCTTC	CASSYSTLAGGPSSYNEQFF
TRBV19	TRBD1	TRBJ2-2	.	TGTGCCAGTAGTATAGAAGCAGGGGGCTCGAGAACCGGGGAGCTGTTTTTT	CASSIEAGGSRTGELFF
TRBV10-2	TRBD2	TRBJ2-5	.	TGCGCCAGCGCGACTAGCGGGAGGGCCAGGGAGACCCAGTACTTC	CASATSGRARETQYF
TRBV19	TRBD1	TRBJ2-7	few	TGTGCCAGTAGTCCGCGGACAGGGAACTCCTACGAGCAGTACTTC	CASSPRTGNSYEQYF
TRBV11-1	.	TRBJ2-1	many	TGTGCCAGCAGCCCCTCCGGGGTGGGACTTACTAAGGAGCAGTTCTTC	CASSPSGVGLTKEQFF
TRBV12-3/TRBV12-4	.	TRBJ1-2	many	TGTGCCAGCACCCCCGGGGCTAACTATGGCTACACCTTC	CASTPGANYGYTF
TRBV7-2	.	TRBJ2-3	many	TGTGCCAGCACCCCCTCCAATACGCAGTATTTT	CASTPSNTQYF
TRBV7-9	TRBD2	TRBJ2-7	few	TGTGCCAGCAGCCCGTTACAACTAGCGGGAGATCGCGAGCAGTACTTC	CASSPLQLAGDREQYF
TRBV4-1	TRBD2	TRBJ2-4	few	TGCGCCAGCAGCCAAACTAGCGGGAGAAACATTCAGTACTTC	CASSQTSGRNIQYF
TRBV20-1	TRBD1	TRBJ1-6	many	TGCAGTGCGCGGGACAGGGGGCGATGGGGTTCACCCCTCCACTTT	CSARDRGRWGSPLHF
TRBV27	.	TRBJ2-7	few	TGTGCCAGCAGTTCGCCGGGCCACTTATCGAGCTTC	CASSSPGHLSSF
TRBV5-1	TRBD1	TRBJ2-5	.	TGCGCCAGCAGCCCCGGACAGGGTTTGGAGACCCAGTACTTC	CASSPGQGLETQYF
TRBV7-3	.	TRBJ2-3	.	TGTGCCAGCAGCTTAACAGCTAGCACAGATACGCAGTATTTT	CASSLTASTDTQYF
TRBV28	.	TRBJ2-6	few	TGTGCCAGCGGGGAATCTGGGGCCAACGTCCTGACTTTC	CASGESGANVLTF
TRBV3-1	.	TRBJ2-3	many	TGTGCCAGCAGCCTGGGGACGGCAGATACGCAGTATTTT	CASSLGTADTQYF
TRBV18	.	TRBJ2-5	many	TGTGCCAGCTCAGCGAATGGGGGAGTAGAGACCCAGTACTTC	CASSANGGVETQYF
TRBV6-6	.	TRBJ2-1	.	TGTGCCAGCAGTCCTCTGTCGACTAGCAATGAGCAGTTCTTC	CASSPLSTSNEQFF
TRBV18	TRBD1	TRBJ1-1	many	TGTGCCAGCTCGGACCGGGACAGGATCACTGAAGCTTTCTTT	CASSDRDRITEAFF
TRBV20-1	.	TRBJ2-7	.	TGCAGTGCTAGATCGCCGGTCATCTCCTACGAGCAGTACTTC	CSARSPVISYEQYF
TRBV7-9	.	TRBJ2-5	few	TGTGCCAGCAGCTTATGGCAGGGAGAGACCCAGTACTTC	CASSLWQGETQYF
TRBV20-1	.	TRBJ2-7	many	TGCAGTGCTAGAGCCCGAGGGACTTCCCTCTACGAGCAGTACTTC	CSARARGTSLYEQYF
TRBV6-1	.	TRBJ1-5	many	TGTGCCAGCAGTCTTATGAATCAGCCCCAGCATTTT	CASSLMNQPQHF
TRBV27	.	TRBJ1-1	.	TGTGCCAGCAGTTCTCTTCCAGAGAACACTGAAGCTTTCTTT	CASSSLPENTEAFF